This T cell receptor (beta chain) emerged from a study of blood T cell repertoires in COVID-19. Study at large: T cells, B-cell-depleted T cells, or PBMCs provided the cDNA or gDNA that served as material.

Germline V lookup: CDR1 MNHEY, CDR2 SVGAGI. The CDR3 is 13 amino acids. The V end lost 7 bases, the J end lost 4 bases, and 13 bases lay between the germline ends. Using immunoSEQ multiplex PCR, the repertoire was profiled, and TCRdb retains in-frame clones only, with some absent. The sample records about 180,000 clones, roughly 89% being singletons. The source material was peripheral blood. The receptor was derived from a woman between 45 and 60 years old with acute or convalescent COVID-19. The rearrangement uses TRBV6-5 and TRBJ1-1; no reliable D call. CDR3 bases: TGTGCCAGCAACCCACGACCAGGCACTGAAGCTTTCTTT. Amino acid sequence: CASNPRPGTEAFF.